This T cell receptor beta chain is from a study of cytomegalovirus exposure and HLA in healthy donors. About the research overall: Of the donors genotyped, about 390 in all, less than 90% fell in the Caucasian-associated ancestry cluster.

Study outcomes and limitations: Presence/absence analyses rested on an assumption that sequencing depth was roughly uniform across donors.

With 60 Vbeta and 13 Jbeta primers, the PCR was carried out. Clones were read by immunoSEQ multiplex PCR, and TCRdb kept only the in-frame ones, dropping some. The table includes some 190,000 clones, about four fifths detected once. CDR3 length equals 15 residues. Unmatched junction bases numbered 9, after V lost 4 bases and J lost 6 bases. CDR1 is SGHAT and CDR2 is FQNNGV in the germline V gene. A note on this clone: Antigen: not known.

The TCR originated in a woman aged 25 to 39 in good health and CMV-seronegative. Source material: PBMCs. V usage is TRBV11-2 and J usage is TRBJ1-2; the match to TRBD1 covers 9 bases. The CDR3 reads CASSSRDREKDGYTF. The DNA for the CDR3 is TGTGCCAGCAGCTCCCGGGACAGGGAAAAAGATGGCTACACCTTC.